These 3 T cell receptor beta chains originate from one sample sequenced in a study of blood T cell repertoires in COVID-19. Generated by immunoSEQ multiplex PCR, the TCRdb table keeps only in-frame clones and is missing some. The sample has tens of thousands of clones, 87% seen once; the top ten hold over 11%. Sequenced material: peripheral blood. These TCRs come from a man between 60 and 75 years old with active COVID-19.

J is TRBJ2-7 and V is TRBV6-5; a possible D gene is TRBD1 (5 bases). The CDR3 loop spans 16 amino acids. V lost 0 bases to trimming and J lost 3 bases, with 15 bases between them. Per the germline V gene, CDR1 is MNHEY and CDR2 is SVGAGI. The CDR3, as DNA: TGTGCCAGCAGTTACTCCCTGCGGACATATAGCTACGAGCAGTACTTC. Protein product: CASSYSLRTYSYEQYF.

The V call is TRBV7-2, the J call TRBJ2-3, with 9 bases aligning to TRBD2. V dropped 3 bases and J dropped 3; count of bases not matched to a gene: 13. CDR3 size: 18 residues. Per the germline V gene, CDR1 is SGHTA and CDR2 is FQGNSA. This CDR3 reads CASSFRPPSGIETDTQYF. CDR3 sequence (DNA): TGTGCCAGCAGCTTTCGACCTCCTAGCGGGATAGAGACAGATACGCAGTATTTT. Combining the CDR3 with reference TRBV7-2 and TRBJ2-3 gives the whole variable domain GAGVSQSPSNKVTEKGKDVELRCDPISGHTALYWYRQSLGQGLEFLIYFQGNSAPDKSGLPSDRFSAERTGGSVSTLTIQRTQQEDSAVYLCASSFRPPSGIETDTQYFGPGTRLTVL.

The chain is built from TRBV7-2 and TRBJ2-7; 10 bases are a match to TRBD1. The CDR3 contains 14 residues. The germline V gene has CDR1 SGHTA and CDR2 FQGNSA. With 4 bases clipped from V and 6 bases from J, the junction kept 6 bases outside the gene matches. CDR3 sequence reads: CASSSDRGQGEQYF. CDR3 DNA: TGTGCCAGCAGCTCTGACAGGGGGCAGGGCGAGCAGTACTTC.